This TCR beta chain comes out of a study of CXCR3-negative and CXCR3-positive naive CD8 T cells (dated by TCRdb to the late 2010s). Looking at the study overall: Roughly 130 million TRB reads were obtained in total, roughly 1.5 +/- 0.3 million reads per library. Data from some twelve donors, pooled across two independent experiments, went into the diversity and physicochemical repertoire analyses. For the TRBV-TRBJ cluster analysis, the naive subsets came from 5 donors, while the memory cells came from 3 donors. Overall results and qualifications from the work: CXCR3 expression partially decreased after cryopreservation, so most assays used freshly isolated PBMCs. Naive CXCR3-negative and CXCR3-positive cells from the same donor showed similar TRBV-TRBJ usage, whereas memory cells showed distinct patterns. Because surface CD5, which is linked to self-reactivity in mice, was comparable between the naive subsets, TCR interaction strength was also inferred from TRB CDR3 physicochemical properties. Both naive subsets had comparably high repertoire diversity, while memory CD8+ T cells had much lower repertoire diversity. TRB CDR3s from CXCR3-positive naive cells showed higher hydrophobicity (lower Kidera factor 4), lower energy, and higher strength and volume indices than CXCR3-negative naive cells.

From the cysteine through the phenylalanine, the CDR3 covers 14 amino acids. This entry has no DNA. Based on the germline V gene, the CDR1 and CDR2 sequences are KGHSH and LQKENI. A word on this clonotype: This receptor's antigen is unknown.

For every CD8+ T cell subset, 250,000 to 300,000 cells were flow-sorted straight into RLT lysis buffer, and each subset was sorted in triplicate. To exclude memory contaminants, naive CD8+ T cells were stringently defined as CD45RO-CCR7+CD27+CD95-. Peripheral blood mononuclear cells were isolated from buffy coats using standard density gradient centrifugation. Naive CXCR3-negative and CXCR3-positive CD8+ T cells were flow-sorted on a FACSAria III. Total RNA was extracted from sorted cells with an RNeasy Mini Kit. Sequenced using a NextSeq 550. The Human TCR Profiling Kit (MiLaboratory) was used to prepare UMI-labeled 5' RACE TRB cDNA libraries. cDNA synthesis used the entire amount of extracted RNA, and PCR amplification then used the entire amount of cDNA produced. Libraries were prepared in parallel with an identical number of PCR cycles. The study's processing was this. About 53,000 +/- 9,400 unique UMI-labeled TRB cDNA molecules per library were extracted with MIGEC and MiXCR, with at least two reads per UMI required. On average, each library contained 40,000 +/- 10,000 functional in-frame TRB CDR3 nucleotide clonotypes without stop codons. After downsampling to 5000 UMI-labeled TRB molecules per sample, diversity metrics such as normalized Shannon-Wiener and Chao1 were calculated in VDJtools. Clonotype-size-weighted physicochemical properties of the central five CDR3 residues (interaction energy, strength, volume and Kidera factor 4) were computed in VDJtools. One entry per CDR3 protein sequence results from the TCRdb reprocessing of the reads, with DNA left out. TCRdb's processing, not the study's, gives the V and J calls here. The sample's table covers tens of thousands of distinct CDR3 sequences. Of the sample, about 1.1% is held by the ten largest clones.

Sequencing was performed on naive CXCR3- CD8+ T cells from blood. The label giving this sample's cell subset or site can be read as: CD45RO-CCR7+CD27+CD95- naive CD8+ T cells lacking CXCR3 (TNR3-). The chain is encoded by TRBV18 joined to TRBJ1-1; TCRdb selects TRBD1, and the lack of DNA leaves this call unchecked. This sequence was found in a human donor in good health. Some clones in this sample may be carry-over from other donors' samples. The CDR3 protein sequence reads: CASSPFGQGAEAFF.